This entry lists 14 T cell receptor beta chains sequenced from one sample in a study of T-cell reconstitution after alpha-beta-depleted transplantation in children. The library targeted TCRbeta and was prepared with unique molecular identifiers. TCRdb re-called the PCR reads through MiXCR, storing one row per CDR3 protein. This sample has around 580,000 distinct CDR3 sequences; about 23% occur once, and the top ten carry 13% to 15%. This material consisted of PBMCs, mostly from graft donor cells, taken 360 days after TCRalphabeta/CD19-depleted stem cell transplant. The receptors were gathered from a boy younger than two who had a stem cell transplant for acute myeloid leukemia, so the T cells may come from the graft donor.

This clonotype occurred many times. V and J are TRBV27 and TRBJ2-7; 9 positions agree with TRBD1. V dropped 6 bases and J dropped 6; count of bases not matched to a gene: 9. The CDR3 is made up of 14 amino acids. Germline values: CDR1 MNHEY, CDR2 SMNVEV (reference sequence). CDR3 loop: CASSLTRDRAEQYF. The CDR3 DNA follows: TGTGCCAGCAGCCTAACCCGGGACAGGGCCGAGCAGTACTTC.

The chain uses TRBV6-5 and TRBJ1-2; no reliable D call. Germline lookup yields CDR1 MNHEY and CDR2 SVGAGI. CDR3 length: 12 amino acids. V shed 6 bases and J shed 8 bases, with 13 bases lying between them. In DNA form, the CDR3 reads TGTGCCAGCAGCCCGCATGGGAGGGGCTACACCTTC. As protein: CASSPHGRGYTF.

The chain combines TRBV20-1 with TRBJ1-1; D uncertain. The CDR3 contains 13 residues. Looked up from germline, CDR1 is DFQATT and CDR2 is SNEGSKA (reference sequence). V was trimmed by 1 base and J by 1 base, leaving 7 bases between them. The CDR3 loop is CSARVGQNTEAFF. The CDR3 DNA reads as TGCAGTGCTAGAGTAGGCCAGAACACTGAAGCTTTCTTT.

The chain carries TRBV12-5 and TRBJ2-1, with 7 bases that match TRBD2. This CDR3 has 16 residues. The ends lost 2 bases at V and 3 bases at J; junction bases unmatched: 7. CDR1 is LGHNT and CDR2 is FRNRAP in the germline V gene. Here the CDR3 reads CASGLYGGGNYNEQFF. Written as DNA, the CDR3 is TGTGCTAGTGGTTTGTATGGCGGGGGAAACTACAATGAGCAGTTCTTC. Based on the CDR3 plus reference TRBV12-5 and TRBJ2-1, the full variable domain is DARVTQTPRHKVTEMGQEVTMRCQPILGHNTVFWYRQTMMQGLELLAYFRNRAPLDDSGMPKDRFSAEMPDATLATLKIQPSEPRDSAVYFCASGLYGGGNYNEQFFGPGTRLTVL.

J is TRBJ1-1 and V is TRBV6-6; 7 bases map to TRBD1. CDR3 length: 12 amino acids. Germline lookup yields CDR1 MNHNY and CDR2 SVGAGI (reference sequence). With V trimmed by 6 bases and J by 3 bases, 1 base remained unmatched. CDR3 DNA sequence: TGTGCCAGCAGCCAGGGGGACACTGAAGCTTTCTTT. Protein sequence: CASSQGDTEAFF.

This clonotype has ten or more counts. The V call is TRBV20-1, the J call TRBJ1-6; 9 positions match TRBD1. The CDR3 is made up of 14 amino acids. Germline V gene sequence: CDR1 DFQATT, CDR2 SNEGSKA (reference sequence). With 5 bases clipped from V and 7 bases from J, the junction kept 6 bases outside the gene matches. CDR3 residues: CSAPRTGDNSPLHF. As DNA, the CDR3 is TGCAGTGCTCCCCGGACAGGGGACAATTCACCCCTCCACTTT.

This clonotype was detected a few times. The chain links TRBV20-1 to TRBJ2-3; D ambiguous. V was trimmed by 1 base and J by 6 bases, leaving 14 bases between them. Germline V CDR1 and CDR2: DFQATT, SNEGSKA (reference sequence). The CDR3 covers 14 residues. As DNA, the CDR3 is TGCAGTGCTAGAGGGCCAGCGCGTGTCGATACGCAGTATTTT. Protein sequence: CSARGPARVDTQYF.

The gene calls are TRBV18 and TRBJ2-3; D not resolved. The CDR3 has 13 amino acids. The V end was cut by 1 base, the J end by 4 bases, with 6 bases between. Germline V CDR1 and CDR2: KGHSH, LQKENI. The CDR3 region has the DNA TGTGCCAGCTCACCACGCGAAGCAGATACGCAGTATTTT. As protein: CASSPREADTQYF.

CDR3 in DNA: TGTGCCAGCAGAGGACCCCGGTGGAACGGGGAGCTGTTTTTT. Translated: CASRGPRWNGELFF. The chain employs TRBV6-1 and TRBJ2-2; D gene uncertain. Germline CDR1 and CDR2: MNHNS and SASEGT. The CDR3 is 14 residues long. The V and J ends lost 6 bases and 7 bases respectively, with 15 bases between them.

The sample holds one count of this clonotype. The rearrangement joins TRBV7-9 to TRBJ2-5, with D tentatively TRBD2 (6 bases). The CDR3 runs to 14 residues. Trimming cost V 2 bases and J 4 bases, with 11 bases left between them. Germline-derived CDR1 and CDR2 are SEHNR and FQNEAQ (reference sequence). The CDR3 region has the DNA TGTGCCAGCAGCTTATACGAAGCGGGAGAGACCCAGTACTTC. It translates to CASSLYEAGETQYF. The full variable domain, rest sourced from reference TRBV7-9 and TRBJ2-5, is DTGVSQNPRHKITKRGQNVTFRCDPISEHNRLYWYRQTLGQGPEFLTYFQNEAQLEKSRLLSDRFSAERPKGSFSTLEIQRTEQGDSAMYLCASSLYEAGETQYFGPGTRLLVL.

CDR3 sequence (DNA): TGTGCCAGCAGTCTTATGTTCCTGGACAGGAACACTGAAGCTTTCTTT. This codes for CASSLMFLDRNTEAFF. The chain couples TRBV6-2 or TRBV6-3 to TRBJ1-1; possibly TRBD1 for D (6 bases). This CDR3 contains 16 residues. The V and J ends lost 5 bases and 1 base respectively, with 17 bases between them. The germline V gene encodes CDR1 MNHEY and CDR2 SVGEGT.

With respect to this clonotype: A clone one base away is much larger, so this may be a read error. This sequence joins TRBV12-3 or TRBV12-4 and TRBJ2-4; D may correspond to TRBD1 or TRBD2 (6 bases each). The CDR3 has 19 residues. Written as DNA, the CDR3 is TGTGCCAGCTGTTTAAGGGGGGTGGGCCCGAGACTAGCCAAAAACATTCAGTACTTC. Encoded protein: CASCLRGVGPRLAKNIQYF.

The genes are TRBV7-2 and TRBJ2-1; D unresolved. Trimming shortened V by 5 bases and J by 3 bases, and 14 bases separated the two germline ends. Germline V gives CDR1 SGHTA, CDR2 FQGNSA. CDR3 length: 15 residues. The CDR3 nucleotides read TGTGCCAGCAGCCCCGGGCAGGTTCACTACAATGAGCAGTTCTTC. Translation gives CASSPGQVHYNEQFF.

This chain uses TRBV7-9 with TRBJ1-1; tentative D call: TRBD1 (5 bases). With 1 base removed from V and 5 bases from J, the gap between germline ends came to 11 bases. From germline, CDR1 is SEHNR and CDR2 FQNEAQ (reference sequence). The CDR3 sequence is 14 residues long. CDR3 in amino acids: CASSLGRGRTEAFF. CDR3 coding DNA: TGTGCCAGCAGCTTAGGGAGGGGACGGACTGAAGCTTTCTTT. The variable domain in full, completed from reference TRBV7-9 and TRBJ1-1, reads DTGVSQNPRHKITKRGQNVTFRCDPISEHNRLYWYRQTLGQGPEFLTYFQNEAQLEKSRLLSDRFSAERPKGSFSTLEIQRTEQGDSAMYLCASSLGRGRTEAFFGQGTRLTVV.